This record concerns one T cell receptor beta chain sequence. Its specificity is not known. The data stem from a study of lymphopenia after photon versus proton radiotherapy. Measured with immunoSEQ multiplex PCR; TCRdb has only the in-frame clones, and not every one. Here the sample spans approximately 35,000 clones, about 90% being singletons. Study-wide findings and caveats: Post-nadir diversity loss with photons came from oligoclonal expansion, particularly CD8+ Temra cells. Proton therapy kept repertoires fairly stable, unlike photons, which gained effector/memory cells. Post-nadir TCR diversity decline inversely tracked overall survival among those who died. Survival link was tested only in deceased patients; proton benefit remains a possibility.

The germline V and J ends were trimmed by 2 bases and 1 base, with 5 bases remaining between them. The CDR3 has 13 amino acids. Germline CDR1 SEHNR, CDR2 FQNEAQ (reference sequence). The sequence was collected from a woman in her forties or fifties with pancreatic cancer. The chain is built from TRBV7-9 and TRBJ1-1; unclear D gene. The sample consisted of peripheral blood, taken from a patient treated with photon-based radiotherapy. The DNA for the CDR3 is TGTGCCAGCAGCTTAATGGGGAACACTGAAGCTTTCTTT. Protein: CASSLMGNTEAFF.